This T cell receptor delta chain was obtained from a study of delta chains in infants with herpesvirus infections. Study background: From birth, Ugandan infants were followed prospectively for primary CMV infection. Infants infected with CMV after birth were searched for public fetal Vdelta1/Vgamma8 clonotype.

Germline V gene sequence: CDR1 TSWWSYY, CDR2 QGS. The CDR3 is 21 amino acids. Losses at the gene ends were 2 bases for V and 0 bases for J; bases not matched to a gene: 17. Study results and limitations: Uninfected infants and those infected after 120 days lacked the public clonotype. The public Vdelta1 clonotype appeared in about 20% of the 18 CMV-infected infants.

This clone is categorized as medium-sized. Its target is not known. Gamma-chain- and delta-chain-specific primers converted PBMC RNA into TCR cDNA. TCRdb re-called the RT-PCR reads via CATT. The top ten hold 15% to 20% of the sample, which has some 1,000 delta-chain clones, roughly 32% seen once. The genes are TRDV1 and TRDJ1; 11 nucleotides match TRDD3. This sequence originates from a human donor who was a Ugandan infant, either HIV-exposed or HIV-unexposed (not recorded which). Sequenced here: peripheral blood, sampled at time point 3 of longitudinal follow-up. CDR3 residues: CALGEFFRRLGDTLYTDKLIF. The DNA of the CDR3 is TGTGCTCTTGGGGAATTCTTCCGACGTCTGGGGGATACCCTCTACACCGATAAACTCATCTTT.